This TCR beta chain originates from a study of T-cell reconstitution after alpha-beta-depleted transplantation in children. The TCRbeta library was prepared with unique molecular identifiers. In TCRdb, the PCR reads were re-called with MiXCR into one record per CDR3 protein. The sample has roughly 350,000 distinct CDR3 sequences, about 17% seen once. As concerns this clonotype: Its target is not known. One end of the junction does not line up with germline, which may come from a read error.

The CDR3 consists of 19 residues. Findings and caveats of the study: Elevated TCRbeta diversity at day 60 was traced, in some patients, to surviving recipient T cells and thymic progenitors. Several hundred graft clones that had expanded were reportedly the source of alpha-beta T cells about two months after transplant. Newly produced T cells mostly provided counts and TCRbeta diversity after one year, as hyperexpanded clones declined.

The source is a male patient between 2 and 10 years old who had a stem cell transplant for acute lymphoblastic leukemia, so the T cells may come from the graft donor. The chain carries TRBV12-3 or TRBV12-4 and TRBJ2-4; 7 bases match TRBD2. This specimen was PBMCs, mostly from graft donor cells, taken 360 days after TCRalphabeta/CD19-depleted stem cell transplant. The CDR3 reads CACSLKARLAALAKNIQYF. In DNA form, the CDR3 reads TGTGCCTGCAGTTTAAAGGCGAGGCTAGCGGCACTAGCCAAAAACATTCAGTACTTC.